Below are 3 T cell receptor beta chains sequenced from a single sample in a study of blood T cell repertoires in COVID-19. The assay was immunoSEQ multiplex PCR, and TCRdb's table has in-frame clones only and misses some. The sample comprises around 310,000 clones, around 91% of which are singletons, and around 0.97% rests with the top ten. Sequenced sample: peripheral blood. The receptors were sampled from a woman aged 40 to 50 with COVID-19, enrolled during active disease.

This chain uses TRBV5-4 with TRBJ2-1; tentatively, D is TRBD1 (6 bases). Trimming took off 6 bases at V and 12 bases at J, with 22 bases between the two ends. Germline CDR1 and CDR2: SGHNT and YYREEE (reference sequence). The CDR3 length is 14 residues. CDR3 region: CASTNRAGSLGQFF. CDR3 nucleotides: TGTGCCAGCACCAACAGGGCCGGTAGTCTTGGGCAGTTCTTC.

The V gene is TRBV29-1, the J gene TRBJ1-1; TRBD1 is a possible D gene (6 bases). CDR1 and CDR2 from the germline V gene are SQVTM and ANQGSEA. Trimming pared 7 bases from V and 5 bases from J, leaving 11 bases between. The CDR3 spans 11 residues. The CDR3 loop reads CSDREGTEAFF. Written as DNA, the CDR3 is TGCAGCGACAGGGAGGGGACTGAAGCTTTCTTT.

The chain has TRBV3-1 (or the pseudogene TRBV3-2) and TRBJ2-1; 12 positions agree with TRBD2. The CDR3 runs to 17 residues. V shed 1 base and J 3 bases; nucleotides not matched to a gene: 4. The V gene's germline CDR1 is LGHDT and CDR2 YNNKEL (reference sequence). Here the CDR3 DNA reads TGTGCCAGCAGCCAAGTGACTAGCGGGAGTTTCTACAATGAGCAGTTCTTC. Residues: CASSQVTSGSFYNEQFF.